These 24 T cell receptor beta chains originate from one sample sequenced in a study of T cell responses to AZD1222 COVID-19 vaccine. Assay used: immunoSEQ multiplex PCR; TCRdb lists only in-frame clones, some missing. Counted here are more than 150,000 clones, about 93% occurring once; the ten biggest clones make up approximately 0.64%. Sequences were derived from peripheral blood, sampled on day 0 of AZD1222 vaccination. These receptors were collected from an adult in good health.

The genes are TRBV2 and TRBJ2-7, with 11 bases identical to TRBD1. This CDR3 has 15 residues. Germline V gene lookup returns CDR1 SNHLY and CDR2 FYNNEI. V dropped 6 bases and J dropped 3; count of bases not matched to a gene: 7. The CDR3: CASSLRGQGVYEQYF. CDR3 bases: TGTGCCAGCAGCCTTAGGGGACAGGGGGTCTACGAGCAGTACTTC.

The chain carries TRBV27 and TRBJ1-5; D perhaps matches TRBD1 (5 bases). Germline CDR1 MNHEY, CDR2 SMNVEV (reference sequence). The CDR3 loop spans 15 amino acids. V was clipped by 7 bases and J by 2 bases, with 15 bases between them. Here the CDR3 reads CASKDRPGGNQPQHF. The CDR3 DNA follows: TGTGCCAGCAAGGACCGTCCGGGGGGCAATCAGCCCCAGCATTTT.

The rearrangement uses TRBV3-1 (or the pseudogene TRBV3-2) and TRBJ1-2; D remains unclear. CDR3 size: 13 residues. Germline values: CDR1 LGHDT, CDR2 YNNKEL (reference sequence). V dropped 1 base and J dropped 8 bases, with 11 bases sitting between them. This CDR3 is CASSQVTAGGYTF. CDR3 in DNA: TGTGCCAGCAGCCAAGTTACGGCTGGCGGCTACACCTTC.

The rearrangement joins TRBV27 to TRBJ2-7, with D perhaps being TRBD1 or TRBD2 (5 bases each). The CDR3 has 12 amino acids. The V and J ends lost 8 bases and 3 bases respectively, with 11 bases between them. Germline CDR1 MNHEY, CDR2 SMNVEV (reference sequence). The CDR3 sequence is CASDGAVYEQYF. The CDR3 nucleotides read TGTGCCAGCGACGGGGCGGTCTACGAGCAGTACTTC.

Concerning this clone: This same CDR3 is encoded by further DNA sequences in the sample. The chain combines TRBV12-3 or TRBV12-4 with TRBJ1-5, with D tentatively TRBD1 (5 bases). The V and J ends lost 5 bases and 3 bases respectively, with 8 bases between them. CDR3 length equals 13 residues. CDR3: CASSLGDNQPQHF. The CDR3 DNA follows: TGTGCCAGCAGTCTAGGGGACAATCAGCCCCAGCATTTT.

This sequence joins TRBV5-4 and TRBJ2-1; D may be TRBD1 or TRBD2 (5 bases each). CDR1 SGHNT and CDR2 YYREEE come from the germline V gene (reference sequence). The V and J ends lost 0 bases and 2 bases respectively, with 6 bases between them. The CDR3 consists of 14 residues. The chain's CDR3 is CASSLGGAYNEQFF. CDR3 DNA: TGTGCCAGCAGCTTGGGAGGGGCCTACAATGAGCAGTTCTTC.

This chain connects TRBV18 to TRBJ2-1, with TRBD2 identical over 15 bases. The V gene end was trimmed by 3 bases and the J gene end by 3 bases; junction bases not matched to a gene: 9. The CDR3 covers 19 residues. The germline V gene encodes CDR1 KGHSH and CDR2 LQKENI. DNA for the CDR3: TGTGCCAGCTCACCCGGGGGACTAGCGGGAGGCACTCGCTACAATGAGCAGTTCTTC. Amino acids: CASSPGGLAGGTRYNEQFF.

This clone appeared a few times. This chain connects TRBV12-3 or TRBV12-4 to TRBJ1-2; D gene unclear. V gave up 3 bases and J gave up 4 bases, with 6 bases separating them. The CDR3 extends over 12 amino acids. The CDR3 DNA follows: TGTGCCAGCAGTTTTGGTGTCTATGGCTACACCTTC. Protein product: CASSFGVYGYTF.

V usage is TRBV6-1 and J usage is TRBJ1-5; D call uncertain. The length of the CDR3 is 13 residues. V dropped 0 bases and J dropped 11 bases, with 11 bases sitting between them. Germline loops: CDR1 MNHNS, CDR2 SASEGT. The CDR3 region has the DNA TGTGCCAGCAGTGAAGCGCCCCGCCTGGCCCAGCATTTT. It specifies CASSEAPRLAQHF.

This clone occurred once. Here the CDR3 reads CATGGGPLTGNTIYF. The DNA of the CDR3 is TGTGCCACCGGGGGAGGACCGCTCACTGGAAACACCATATATTTT. This sequence joins TRBV2 and TRBJ1-3; a weak D match, TRBD1 (5 bases). The germline V and J ends were trimmed by 10 bases and 2 bases, with 18 bases remaining between them. CDR1 is SNHLY and CDR2 is FYNNEI in the germline V gene. The CDR3 has 15 amino acids.

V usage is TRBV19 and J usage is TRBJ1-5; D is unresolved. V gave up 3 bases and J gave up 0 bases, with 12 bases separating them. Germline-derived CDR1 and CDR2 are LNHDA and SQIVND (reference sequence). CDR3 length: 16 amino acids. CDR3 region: CASSMKEFFSNQPQHF. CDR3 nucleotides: TGTGCCAGTAGTATGAAGGAGTTCTTTAGCAATCAGCCCCAGCATTTT.

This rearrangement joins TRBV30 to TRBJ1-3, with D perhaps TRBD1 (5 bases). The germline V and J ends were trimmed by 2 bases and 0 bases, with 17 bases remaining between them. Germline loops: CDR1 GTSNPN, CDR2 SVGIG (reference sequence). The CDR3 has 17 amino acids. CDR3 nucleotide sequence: TGTGCCTGGAGTCGGCAGGGATTATTAGACTCTGGAAACACCATATATTTT. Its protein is CAWSRQGLLDSGNTIYF.

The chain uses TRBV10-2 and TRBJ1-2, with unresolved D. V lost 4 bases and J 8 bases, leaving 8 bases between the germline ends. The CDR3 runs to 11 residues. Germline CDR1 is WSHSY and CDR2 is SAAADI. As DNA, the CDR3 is TGCGCCAGCAGTGGGGCAGAAGGCTACACCTTC. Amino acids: CASSGAEGYTF.

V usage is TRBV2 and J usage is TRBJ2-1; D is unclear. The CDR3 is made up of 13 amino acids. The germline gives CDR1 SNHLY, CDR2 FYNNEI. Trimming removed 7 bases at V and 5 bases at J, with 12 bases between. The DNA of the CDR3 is TGTGCCAGCATCGGTCCGTTTGACAATGAGCAGTTCTTC. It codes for CASIGPFDNEQFF.

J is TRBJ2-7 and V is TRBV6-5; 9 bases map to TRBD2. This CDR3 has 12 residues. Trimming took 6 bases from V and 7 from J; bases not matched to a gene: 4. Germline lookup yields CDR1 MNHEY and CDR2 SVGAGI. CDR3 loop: CASSRREGEQYF. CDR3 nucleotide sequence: TGTGCCAGCAGCCGGCGGGAGGGAGAGCAGTACTTC.

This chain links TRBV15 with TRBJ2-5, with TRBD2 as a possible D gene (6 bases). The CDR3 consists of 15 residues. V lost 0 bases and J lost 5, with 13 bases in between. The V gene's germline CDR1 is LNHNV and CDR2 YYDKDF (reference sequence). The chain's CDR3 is CATSRDLMAGETQYF. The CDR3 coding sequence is TGTGCCACCAGCAGAGATTTGATGGCGGGGGAGACCCAGTACTTC.

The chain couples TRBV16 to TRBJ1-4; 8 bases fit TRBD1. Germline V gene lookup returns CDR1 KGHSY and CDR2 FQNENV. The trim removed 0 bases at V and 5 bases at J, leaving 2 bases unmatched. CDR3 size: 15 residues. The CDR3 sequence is CASSQSDRENEKLFF. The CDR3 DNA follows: TGTGCCAGCAGCCAATCGGACAGGGAAAATGAAAAACTGTTTTTT.

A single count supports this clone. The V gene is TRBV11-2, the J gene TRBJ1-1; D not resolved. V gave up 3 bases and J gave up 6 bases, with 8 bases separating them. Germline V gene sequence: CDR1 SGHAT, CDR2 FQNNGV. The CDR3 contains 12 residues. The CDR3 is CASSFLDPEAFF. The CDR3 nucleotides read TGTGCCAGCAGCTTCTTGGACCCTGAAGCTTTCTTT.

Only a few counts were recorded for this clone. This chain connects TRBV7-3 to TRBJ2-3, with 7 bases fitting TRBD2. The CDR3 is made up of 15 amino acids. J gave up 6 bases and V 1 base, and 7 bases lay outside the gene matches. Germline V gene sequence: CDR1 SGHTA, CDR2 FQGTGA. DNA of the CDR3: TGTGCCAGCAGCTTAAACGGCGGGAGCGGGGATACGCAGTATTTT. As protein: CASSLNGGSGDTQYF. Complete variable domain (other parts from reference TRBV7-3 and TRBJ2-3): GAGVSQTPSNKVTEKGKYVELRCDPISGHTALYWYRQSLGQGPEFLIYFQGTGAADDSGLPNDRFFAVRPEGSVSTLKIQRTERGDSAVYLCASSLNGGSGDTQYFGPGTRLTVL.

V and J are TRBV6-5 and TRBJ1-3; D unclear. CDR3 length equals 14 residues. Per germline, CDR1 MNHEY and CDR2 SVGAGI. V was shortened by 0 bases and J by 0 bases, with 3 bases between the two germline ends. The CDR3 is CASSYSRSGNTIYF. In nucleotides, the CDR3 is TGTGCCAGCAGTTACTCCCGCTCTGGAAACACCATATATTTT.

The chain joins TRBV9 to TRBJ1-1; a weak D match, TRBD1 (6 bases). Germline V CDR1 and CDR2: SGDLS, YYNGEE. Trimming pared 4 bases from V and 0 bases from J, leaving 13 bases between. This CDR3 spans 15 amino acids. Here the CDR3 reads CASSPRGTMNTEAFF. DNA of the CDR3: TGTGCCAGCAGCCCTAGGGGGACAATGAACACTGAAGCTTTCTTT.

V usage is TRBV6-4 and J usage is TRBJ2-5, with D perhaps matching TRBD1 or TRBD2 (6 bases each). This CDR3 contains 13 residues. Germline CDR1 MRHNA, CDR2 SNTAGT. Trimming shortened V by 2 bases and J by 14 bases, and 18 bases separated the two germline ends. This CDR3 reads CASSDAGHNRYYF. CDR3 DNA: TGTGCCAGCAGTGACGCGGGACATAACAGATATTACTTC.

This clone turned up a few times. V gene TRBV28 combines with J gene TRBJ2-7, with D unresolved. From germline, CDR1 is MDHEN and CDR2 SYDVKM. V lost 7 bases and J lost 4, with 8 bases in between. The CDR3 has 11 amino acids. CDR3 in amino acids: CASTWGYEQYF. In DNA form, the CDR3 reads TGTGCCAGCACCTGGGGATACGAGCAGTACTTC. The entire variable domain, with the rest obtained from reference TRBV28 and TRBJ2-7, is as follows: DVKVTQSSRYLVKRTGEKVFLECVQDMDHENMFWYRQDPGLGLRLIYFSYDVKMKEKGDIPEGYSVSREKKERFSLILESASTNQTSMYLCASTWGYEQYFGPGTRLTVT.

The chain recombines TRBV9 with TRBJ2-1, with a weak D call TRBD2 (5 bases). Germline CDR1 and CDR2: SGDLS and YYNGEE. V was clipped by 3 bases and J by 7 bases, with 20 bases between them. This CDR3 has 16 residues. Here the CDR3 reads CASSDRAAYGLNEQFF. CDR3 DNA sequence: TGTGCCAGCAGCGACCGGGCCGCATACGGACTTAATGAGCAGTTCTTC.